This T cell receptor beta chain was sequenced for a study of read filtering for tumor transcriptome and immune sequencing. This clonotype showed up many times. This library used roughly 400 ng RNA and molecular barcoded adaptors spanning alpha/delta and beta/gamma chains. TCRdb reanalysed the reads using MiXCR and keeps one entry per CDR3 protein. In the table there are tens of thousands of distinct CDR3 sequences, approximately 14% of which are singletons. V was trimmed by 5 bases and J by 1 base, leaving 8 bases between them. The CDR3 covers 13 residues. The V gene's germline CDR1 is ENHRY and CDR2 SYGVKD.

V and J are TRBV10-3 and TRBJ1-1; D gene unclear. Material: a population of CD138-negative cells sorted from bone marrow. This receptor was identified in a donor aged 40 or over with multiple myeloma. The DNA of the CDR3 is TGTGCCATCAGTCACCCGGGGAACACTGAAGCTTTCTTT. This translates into CAISHPGNTEAFF.